These 31 T cell receptor beta chains came from one sample sequenced in a study of vaccination and CD4 T cells after COVID-19. The treatment is: roughly 11-day PBMC culture with coronavirus spike peptide pools or control peptides (ViraFEST assay). CD4+ T cells that came from the unexposed donor were collected before the COVID-19 pandemic (2011-2018). These TCRs' antigens remain unknown. Sequence data for DNA of cultured CD4+ T cells were generated by the Oncomine TCR Beta short-read assay. TCRdb used MiXCR to reprocess the PCR reads, holding one entry per CDR3 protein. The repertoire holds 3,500 to 5,000 distinct CDR3 sequences, with 38% as singletons. The sample comprised CD4+ T cells from blood, cultured in vitro. These receptors originate from a human donor in good health.

The chain recombines TRBV20-1 with TRBJ2-5; D may be TRBD2 (5 bases). V was pared by 7 bases and J by 5 bases, with 8 bases between. This CDR3 region has 10 residues. Germline V CDR1 and CDR2: DFQATT, SNEGSKA (reference sequence). DNA for the CDR3: TGCAGTGGAACGGGGGAGACCCAGTACTTC. Residues: CSGTGETQYF.

This clonotype appeared a few times. The chain has TRBV5-4 and TRBJ1-6; a possible D gene is TRBD1 (6 bases). V shed 6 bases and J shed 8 bases, with 18 bases lying between them. Germline V gene data show CDR1 as SGHNT and CDR2 as YYREEE (reference sequence). This CDR3 contains 15 residues. The CDR3 nucleotides are TGTGCCAGCAACCCCGGCTGGGGGCAGGATTCACCCCTCCACTTT. Translation: CASNPGWGQDSPLHF.

This clonotype was observed a single time. This chain uses TRBV29-1 with TRBJ1-1; no clear D gene. The V end was cut by 4 bases, the J end by 1 base, with 10 bases between. The germline V gene has CDR1 SQVTM and CDR2 ANQGSEA. CDR3 size: 13 residues. This chain's CDR3 is CSVVVTPNTEAFF. CDR3 DNA: TGCAGCGTTGTCGTGACACCGAACACTGAAGCTTTCTTT.

This rearrangement joins TRBV14 to TRBJ2-1; D not resolved. The CDR3 sequence is 13 residues long. With 4 bases removed from V and 9 bases from J, the gap between germline ends came to 13 bases. Per the germline V gene, CDR1 is SGHDN and CDR2 is FVKESK. CDR3 sequence reads: CASSLALVGEQFF. Here the CDR3 DNA reads TGTGCCAGCAGCCTAGCCCTGGTAGGTGAGCAGTTCTTC.

The chain combines TRBV20-1 with TRBJ1-2; 10 nucleotides align to TRBD1. Germline assignment: CDR1 DFQATT and CDR2 SNEGSKA (reference sequence). There are 13 residues in the CDR3. With V trimmed by 6 bases and J by 6 bases, 7 bases remained unmatched. The CDR3: CSAQTGGGNGYTF. CDR3 DNA: TGCAGTGCCCAGACAGGGGGCGGCAATGGCTACACCTTC.

V gene TRBV6-1 combines with J gene TRBJ1-1, with D possibly being TRBD1 (6 bases). The CDR3 has 14 amino acids. The V and J ends lost 9 bases and 1 base respectively, with 15 bases between them. In germline, CDR1 is MNHNS, CDR2 SASEGT. The CDR3 nucleotides read TGTGCCAGTCACGACTCGACAGGGAACACTGAAGCTTTCTTT. This encodes CASHDSTGNTEAFF.

A word on this clonotype: One end of the junction does not line up with germline, which may come from a read error. The chain links TRBV18 to TRBJ1-1; no firm D call. There are 12 residues in the CDR3. CDR1 KGHSH and CDR2 LQKENI come from the germline V gene. The CDR3 bases are TGTACCAGCTCACCGGGCCTAACTGAAGCTTTCTTT. It codes for CTSSPGLTEAFF.

This clonotype was detected a few times. The chain is built from TRBV2 and TRBJ2-4, with D hard to call. The CDR3 sequence is 13 residues long. Germline CDR1 is SNHLY and CDR2 is FYNNEI. V was cut by 6 bases and J by 4 bases, with 10 bases left in between. The CDR3 sequence: CASSDVAKNIQYF. The CDR3, as DNA: TGTGCCAGCAGCGACGTGGCAAAAAACATTCAGTACTTC.

The chain links TRBV12-3 or TRBV12-4 to TRBJ1-5; D remains ambiguous. The J call is uncertain, as TRBJ2-3 better fits the DNA end. The CDR3 contains 13 residues. CDR3 sequence reads: CASSWTPGQPQYF. CDR3 DNA sequence: TGTGCCAGCAGTTGGACCCCGGGTCAGCCCCAGTATTTT.

The chain recombines TRBV5-6 with TRBJ1-1, with D maybe TRBD1 (5 bases). This CDR3 is built from 12 residues. Germline V CDR1 and CDR2: SGHDT, YYEEEE. Trimming pared 4 bases from V and 4 bases from J, leaving 8 bases between. The CDR3 region has the DNA TGTGCCAGCAGCCGCAGGGTCACTGAAGCTTTCTTT. This translates into CASSRRVTEAFF.

This clonotype came up a few times. The V gene is TRBV7-3, the J gene TRBJ2-2; D gene ambiguous. The CDR3 sequence is 13 residues long. The germline V and J ends were trimmed by 0 bases and 6 bases, with 5 bases remaining between them. CDR1 and CDR2 (germline): SGHTA, FQGTGA. CDR3 protein: CASSLTEPGELFF. In DNA, the CDR3 is TGTGCCAGCAGCTTAACCGAGCCCGGGGAGCTGTTTTTT. Combining the CDR3 with reference TRBV7-3 and TRBJ2-2 gives the whole variable domain GAGVSQTPSNKVTEKGKYVELRCDPISGHTALYWYRQSLGQGPEFLIYFQGTGAADDSGLPNDRFFAVRPEGSVSTLKIQRTERGDSAVYLCASSLTEPGELFFGEGSRLTVL.

The V call is TRBV11-2, the J call TRBJ1-2; 7 bases match TRBD1. Germline-derived CDR1 and CDR2 are SGHAT and FQNNGV. The CDR3 spans 13 residues. V gave up 4 bases and J gave up 6 bases; unmatched junction bases: 5. This CDR3 reads CASSSTGVHGYTF. The CDR3 DNA follows: TGTGCCAGCAGCTCAACAGGGGTGCATGGCTACACCTTC.

V and J are TRBV6-1 and TRBJ2-3, with D maybe TRBD1 (6 bases). Deletions cut 8 bases from V and 6 bases from J, with 15 bases between. The germline V gene has CDR1 MNHNS and CDR2 SASEGT. The CDR3 has 13 residues. CDR3 loop: CASFEQGDDTQYF. The DNA of the CDR3 is TGTGCCAGCTTCGAACAGGGTGACGATACGCAGTATTTT.

This clonotype was seen a few times. The CDR3 here is CASSHRDSYGYTF. CDR3 nucleotide sequence: TGTGCCAGCAGTCACAGGGATAGCTATGGCTACACCTTC. V gene TRBV6-1 combines with J gene TRBJ1-2; the D gene is possibly TRBD1 (6 bases). Trimming left V 5 bases short and J 4 bases short, with 11 bases between. Germline V gene data show CDR1 as MNHNS and CDR2 as SASEGT. CDR3 length: 13 residues.

This chain links TRBV5-6 with TRBJ2-7, with D perhaps matching TRBD1 (6 bases). CDR1 is SGHDT, CDR2 YYEEEE, per germline. V was shortened by 6 bases and J by 2 bases, with 15 bases between the two germline ends. This CDR3 region has 14 residues. The CDR3 is CASNHAGQTYEQYF. In DNA, the CDR3 is TGTGCCAGCAACCACGCCGGACAGACCTACGAGCAGTACTTC.

This clonotype showed up just a few times. J is TRBJ2-3 and V is TRBV6-4; the match to TRBD1 covers 9 bases. Per germline, CDR1 MRHNA and CDR2 SNTAGT. There are 17 residues in the CDR3. The ends lost 0 bases at V and 5 bases at J; junction bases unmatched: 9. CDR3 protein: CASSDSRLGTGKDTQYF. The CDR3, as DNA: TGTGCCAGCAGTGACTCAAGGTTAGGGACAGGGAAAGATACGCAGTATTTT.

In this sample, this clonotype turned up a few times. The rearrangement uses TRBV27 and TRBJ1-2, with D hard to call. Germline V CDR1 and CDR2: MNHEY, SMNVEV (reference sequence). V was pared by 4 bases and J by 7 bases, with 16 bases between. There are 14 residues in the CDR3. In DNA form, the CDR3 reads TGTGCCAGCAGTTCCGAGGGCCCTTATTCTGGCTACACCTTC. Protein: CASSSEGPYSGYTF.

This clonotype was recorded only once. This chain joins TRBV12-3 or TRBV12-4 and TRBJ1-1; D unresolved. The CDR3 spans 11 residues. Between the trimmed V and J ends, which lost 5 bases and 9 bases, there was a span of 10 bases. In DNA, the CDR3 is TGTGCCAGCAGTAAGCAGGAAAAAGCTTTCTTT. Translating it yields CASSKQEKAFF.

This chain connects TRBV2 to TRBJ1-5; D not certain. V shed 1 base and J shed 3 bases, with 7 bases lying between them. The CDR3 extends over 14 amino acids. Germline V gene lookup returns CDR1 SNHLY and CDR2 FYNNEI. The CDR3 spells CASSEVDLNQPQHF. The CDR3 DNA follows: TGTGCCAGCAGTGAAGTCGACCTCAATCAGCCCCAGCATTTT.

This chain connects TRBV7-3 to TRBJ2-1, with 7 positions matching TRBD1. V was clipped by 0 bases and J by 9 bases; unmatched bases: 8. The CDR3 sequence is 15 residues long. The V gene's germline CDR1 is SGHTA and CDR2 FQGTGA. This CDR3 reads CASSLTAGTVSEQFF. CDR3 in DNA: TGTGCCAGCAGCTTAACCGCCGGGACAGTAAGTGAGCAGTTCTTC.

The CDR3 coding sequence is TGTGCCAGCAGCTTCCACGGGACGGGAACAACTGAAGCTTTCTTT. Its protein is CASSFHGTGTTEAFF. This chain joins TRBV7-2 and TRBJ1-1; possibly TRBD1 for D (5 bases). The germline gives CDR1 SGHTA, CDR2 FQGNSA. The CDR3 has 15 residues. Trimming took off 3 bases at V and 5 bases at J, with 16 bases between the two ends.

The chain uses TRBV4-2 and TRBJ2-7; D is unresolved. Germline V gene sequence: CDR1 LGHNA, CDR2 YNFKEQ. CDR3 length: 18 residues. V lost 1 base to trimming and J lost 4 bases, with 23 bases between them. This CDR3 is CASSQASPSFAQRYEQYF. For the CDR3, the DNA is TGTGCCAGCAGCCAAGCGAGCCCAAGTTTCGCTCAACGGTACGAGCAGTACTTC.

The chain employs TRBV10-2 and TRBJ1-2, with D possibly matching TRBD1 (5 bases). The CDR3 is 14 amino acids. Trimming removed 4 bases at V and 5 bases at J, with 14 bases between. Per germline, CDR1 WSHSY and CDR2 SAAADI. The CDR3 loop reads CASSGQGEWYGYTF. CDR3 in DNA: TGCGCCAGCAGTGGGCAGGGAGAGTGGTATGGCTACACCTTC.

The chain carries TRBV6-5 and TRBJ2-7; 7 bases are shared with TRBD1. The CDR3 extends over 17 amino acids. After removal of 2 bases from V and 3 bases from J, the junction contained 13 bases not matched to a gene. Germline loops: CDR1 MNHEY, CDR2 SVGAGI. The CDR3 DNA sequence: TGTGCCAGCAGTTACCAGTTTGAAAAGGGGGCGTACTACGAGCAGTACTTC. Translated: CASSYQFEKGAYYEQYF.

This chain links TRBV7-9 with TRBJ1-3; D uncertain. V shed 5 bases and J shed 0 bases, with 5 bases lying between them. Germline CDR1 and CDR2: SEHNR and FQNEAQ (reference sequence). There are 13 residues in the CDR3. The CDR3 DNA sequence: TGTGCCAGCAGCGGGAGCTCTGGAAACACCATATATTTT. Translated: CASSGSSGNTIYF.

CDR3 sequence: CASSRTWGGANYGYTF. The DNA for the CDR3 is TGTGCCAGCAGCCGAACGTGGGGAGGGGCTAACTATGGCTACACCTTC. The chain combines TRBV6-1 with TRBJ1-2, with D maybe TRBD1 (5 bases). The germline gives CDR1 MNHNS, CDR2 SASEGT. Trimming removed 6 bases from V and 0 bases from J, with 17 bases in between. This CDR3 comprises 16 residues.

The V and J genes are TRBV5-4 and TRBJ2-5, with D perhaps matching TRBD1 (5 bases). The V end lost 0 bases, the J end lost 2 bases, and 14 bases lay between the germline ends. The V gene's germline CDR1 is SGHNT and CDR2 YYREEE (reference sequence). The CDR3 is 16 amino acids. CDR3 loop: CASSLDSGFVQETQYF. In nucleotides, the CDR3 is TGTGCCAGCAGCTTGGATTCAGGGTTTGTGCAAGAGACCCAGTACTTC. The whole variable domain, filled in from reference TRBV5-4 and TRBJ2-5, reads ETGVTQSPTHLIKTRGQQVTLRCSSQSGHNTVSWYQQALGQGPQFIFQYYREEENGRGNFPPRFSGLQFPNYSSELNVNALELDDSALYLCASSLDSGFVQETQYFGPGTRLLVL.

This clonotype was picked up a small number of times. The chain joins TRBV6-2 or TRBV6-3 to TRBJ1-5; a weak D match, TRBD1 (6 bases). This CDR3 is built from 15 residues. Germline lookup yields CDR1 MNHEY and CDR2 SVGEGT. Between the trimmed V and J ends, which lost 5 bases and 0 bases, there was a span of 11 bases. The CDR3 sequence is CASSPGQYSNQPQHF. For the CDR3, the DNA is TGTGCCAGCAGTCCGGGACAATATAGCAATCAGCCCCAGCATTTT.

This chain links TRBV25-1 with TRBJ1-6; D gene ambiguous. The V and J ends lost 5 bases and 7 bases respectively, with 24 bases between them. Germline CDR1 and CDR2: MGHDK and SYGVNS. The CDR3 extends over 18 amino acids. CDR3 DNA: TGTGCCAGCAGTCCAGTCACCAGAACCGGGGTCGTGAATTCACCCCTCCACTTT. Translating it yields CASSPVTRTGVVNSPLHF.

CDR3 residues: CAWGWTGRNQPQHF. The CDR3 nucleotides are TGTGCCTGGGGGTGGACAGGGCGTAATCAGCCCCAGCATTTT. The chain has TRBV30 and TRBJ1-5, with 8 bases identical to TRBD1. The germline V gene encodes CDR1 GTSNPN and CDR2 SVGIG (reference sequence). This CDR3 spans 14 amino acids. V lost 5 bases and J lost 4; bases outside the gene matches: 7.

V gene TRBV4-1 combines with J gene TRBJ1-5, with a tentative D call TRBD1 (5 bases). Trimming left V 3 bases short and J 0 bases short, with 9 bases between. The germline V gene encodes CDR1 MGHRA and CDR2 YSYEKL. This CDR3 is built from 15 residues. CDR3 DNA sequence: TGCGCCAGCAGCCAGGAGGGGAATAGCAATCAGCCCCAGCATTTT. This gives the protein CASSQEGNSNQPQHF.